This T cell receptor beta chain was profiled in a study of cytomegalovirus exposure and HLA in healthy donors. Findings of the study overall: A list of roughly 180 TCR beta chains associated with cytomegalovirus was given. The classifier reportedly diagnosed cytomegalovirus status with high sensitivity and specificity.

These donors were members of the roughly 120-subject validation cohort, a group separate from the approximately 700-subject first cohort. Germline CDR1 reads SEHNR; CDR2 reads FQNEAQ (reference sequence). The CDR3 length is 16 residues. Losses at the gene ends were 5 bases for V and 10 bases for J; bases not matched to a gene: 11. Turning to this clone: Its target is unknown.

This table comes from immunoSEQ multiplex PCR, and its TCRdb copy is limited to in-frame clones, with some not included. The top ten hold about 12% of the sample, which has about 90,000 clones, 84% seen once. Sequenced: PBMCs. V is TRBV7-9 and J is TRBJ1-6; 10 nucleotides line up with TRBD1. The clonotype comes from a woman younger than 30 in good health and CMV-seropositive. CDR3 sequence reads: CASSRRGQGPGSPLHF. The CDR3 nucleotides read TGTGCCAGCAGCCGCCGGGGACAGGGGCCAGGGTCACCCCTCCACTTT.